The clone carrying this T cell receptor (beta chain) was seen only a few times. Per germline, CDR1 SGHRS and CDR2 YFSETQ. Trimming took 1 base from V and 5 from J, leaving 10 bases between them. CDR3 length: 14 residues. These data come from a study of T-cell memory formation after mild COVID-19. TCRdb reanalysed the 5' RACE reads using MiXCR and keeps one entry per CDR3 protein. The table lists about 340,000 distinct CDR3 sequences, 10% to 15% of them singletons. The chain has TRBV5-1 and TRBJ2-1, with D possibly TRBD2 on 7 matching bases. The receptor's source is a man between 18 and 29 years old who had mild COVID-19 (a few samples of this study predate the infection). Cell type and time point are not known. The sequencing sample was made of PBMCs or a T cell subset sorted from them (not recorded which). The CDR3 is CASSLRGGNNEQFF. The CDR3 bases are TGCGCCAGCAGCTTGAGGGGGGGGAACAATGAGCAGTTCTTC.